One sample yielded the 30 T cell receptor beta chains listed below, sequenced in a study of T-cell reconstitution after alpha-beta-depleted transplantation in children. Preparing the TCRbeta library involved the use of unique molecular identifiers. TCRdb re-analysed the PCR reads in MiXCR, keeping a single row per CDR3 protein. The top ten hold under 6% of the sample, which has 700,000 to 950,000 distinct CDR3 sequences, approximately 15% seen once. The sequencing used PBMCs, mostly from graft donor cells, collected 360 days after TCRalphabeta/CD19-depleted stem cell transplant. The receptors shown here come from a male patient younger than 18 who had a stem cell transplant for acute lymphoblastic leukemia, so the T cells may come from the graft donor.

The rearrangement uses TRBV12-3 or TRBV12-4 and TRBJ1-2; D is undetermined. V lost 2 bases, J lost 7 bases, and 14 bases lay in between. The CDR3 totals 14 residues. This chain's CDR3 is CASSLRQWKVGYTF. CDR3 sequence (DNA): TGTGCCAGCAGTTTACGGCAGTGGAAGGTTGGCTACACCTTC.

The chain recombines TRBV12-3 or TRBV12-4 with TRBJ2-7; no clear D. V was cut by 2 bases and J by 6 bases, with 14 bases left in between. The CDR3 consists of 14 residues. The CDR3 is CASSLFPAPAEQYF. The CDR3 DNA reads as TGTGCCAGCAGTTTATTCCCAGCTCCTGCCGAGCAGTACTTC.

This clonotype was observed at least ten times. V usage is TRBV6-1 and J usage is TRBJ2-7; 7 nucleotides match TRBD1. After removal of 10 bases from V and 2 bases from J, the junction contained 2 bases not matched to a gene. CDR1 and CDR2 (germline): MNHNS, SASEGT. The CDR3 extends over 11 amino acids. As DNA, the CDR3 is TGTGCCATAGGACAGGCCTACGAGCAGTACTTC. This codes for CAIGQAYEQYF.

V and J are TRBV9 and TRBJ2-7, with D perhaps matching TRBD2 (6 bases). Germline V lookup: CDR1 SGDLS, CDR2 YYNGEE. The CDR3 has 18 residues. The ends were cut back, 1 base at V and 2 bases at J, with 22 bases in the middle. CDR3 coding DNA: TGTGCCAGCAGCGTAATGGGTTTTAGTAGCGGCCGCGCCTACGAGCAGTACTTC. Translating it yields CASSVMGFSSGRAYEQYF. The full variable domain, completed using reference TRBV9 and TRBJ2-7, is DSGVTQTPKHLITATGQRVTLRCSPRSGDLSVYWYQQSLDQGLQFLIQYYNGEERAKGNILERFSAQQFPDLHSELNLSSLELGDSALYFCASSVMGFSSGRAYEQYFGPGTRLTVT.

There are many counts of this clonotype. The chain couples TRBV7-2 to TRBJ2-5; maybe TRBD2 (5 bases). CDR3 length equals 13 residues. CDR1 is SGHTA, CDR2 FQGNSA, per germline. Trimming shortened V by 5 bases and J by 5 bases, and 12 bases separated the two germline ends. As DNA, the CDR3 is TGTGCCAGCAGCCCCACTAGAGTGGAGACCCAGTACTTC. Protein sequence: CASSPTRVETQYF.

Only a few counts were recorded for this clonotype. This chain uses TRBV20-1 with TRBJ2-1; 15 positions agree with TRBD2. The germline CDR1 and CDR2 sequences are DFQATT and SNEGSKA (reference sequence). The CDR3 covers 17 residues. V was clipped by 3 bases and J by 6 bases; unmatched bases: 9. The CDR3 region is CSARGPGTSGRINEQFF. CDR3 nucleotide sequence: TGCAGTGCTAGGGGTCCCGGGACTAGCGGGAGGATCAATGAGCAGTTCTTC.

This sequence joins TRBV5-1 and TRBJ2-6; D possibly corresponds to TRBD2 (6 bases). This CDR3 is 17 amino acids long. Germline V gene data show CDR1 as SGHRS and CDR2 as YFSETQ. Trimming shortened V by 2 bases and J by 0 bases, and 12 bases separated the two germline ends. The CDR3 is CASSFGGGISGANVLTF. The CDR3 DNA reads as TGCGCCAGCAGCTTTGGTGGGGGGATCTCTGGGGCCAACGTCCTGACTTTC.

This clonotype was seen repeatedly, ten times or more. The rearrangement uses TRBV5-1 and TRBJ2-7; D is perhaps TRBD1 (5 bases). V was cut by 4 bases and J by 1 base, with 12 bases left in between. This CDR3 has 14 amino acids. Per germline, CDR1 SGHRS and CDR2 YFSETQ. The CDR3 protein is CASSTGDISYEQYF. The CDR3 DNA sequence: TGCGCCAGCAGCACAGGCGACATTTCCTACGAGCAGTACTTC.

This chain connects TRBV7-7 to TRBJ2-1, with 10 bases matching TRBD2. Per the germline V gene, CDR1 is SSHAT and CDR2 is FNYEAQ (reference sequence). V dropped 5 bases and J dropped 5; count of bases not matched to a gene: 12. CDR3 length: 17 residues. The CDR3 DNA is TGTGCCAGCAGCCGAAGTGATGTAGCGGGAGGCAACAATGAGCAGTTCTTC. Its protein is CASSRSDVAGGNNEQFF.

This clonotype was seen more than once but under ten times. The CDR3 DNA reads as TGCAGCGTTGGGGACAGTGAAGCTTTCTTT. This gives the protein CSVGDSEAFF. The chain uses TRBV29-1 and TRBJ1-1; the match to TRBD1 covers 7 bases. The junction had 0 bases not matched to a gene; V was cut back by 4 bases and J by 7 bases. Germline CDR1 SQVTM, CDR2 ANQGSEA. This CDR3 has 10 residues.

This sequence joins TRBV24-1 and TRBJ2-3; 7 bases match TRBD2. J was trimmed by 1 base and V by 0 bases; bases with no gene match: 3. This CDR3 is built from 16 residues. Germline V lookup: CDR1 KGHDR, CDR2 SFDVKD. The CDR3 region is CATSDLAGRGTDTQYF. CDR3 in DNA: TGTGCCACCAGTGATTTGGCGGGGAGGGGCACAGATACGCAGTATTTT.

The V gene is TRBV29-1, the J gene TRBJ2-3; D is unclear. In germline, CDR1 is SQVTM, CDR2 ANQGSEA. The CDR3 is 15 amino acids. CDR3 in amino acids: CAIEPRVSGTDTQYF. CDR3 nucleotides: TGCGCCATCGAGCCAAGGGTGTCGGGCACAGATACGCAGTATTTT.

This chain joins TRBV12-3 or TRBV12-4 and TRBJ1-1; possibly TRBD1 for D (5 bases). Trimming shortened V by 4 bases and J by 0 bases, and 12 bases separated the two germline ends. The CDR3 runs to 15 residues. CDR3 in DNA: TGTGCCAGCAGTTGGCAGGGAATCATGAACACTGAAGCTTTCTTT. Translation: CASSWQGIMNTEAFF.

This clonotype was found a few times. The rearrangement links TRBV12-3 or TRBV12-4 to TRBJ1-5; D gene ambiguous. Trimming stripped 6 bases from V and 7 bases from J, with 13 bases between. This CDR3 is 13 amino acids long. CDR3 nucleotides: TGTGCCAGCAGCCTTCAGACCCCGCAGCCCCAGCATTTT. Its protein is CASSLQTPQPQHF.

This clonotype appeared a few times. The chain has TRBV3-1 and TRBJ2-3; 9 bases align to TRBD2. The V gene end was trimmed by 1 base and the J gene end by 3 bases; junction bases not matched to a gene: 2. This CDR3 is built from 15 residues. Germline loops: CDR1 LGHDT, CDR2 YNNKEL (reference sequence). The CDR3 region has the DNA TGTGCCAGCAGCCAAGGAGCGGGAGGTACAGATACGCAGTATTTT. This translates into CASSQGAGGTDTQYF.

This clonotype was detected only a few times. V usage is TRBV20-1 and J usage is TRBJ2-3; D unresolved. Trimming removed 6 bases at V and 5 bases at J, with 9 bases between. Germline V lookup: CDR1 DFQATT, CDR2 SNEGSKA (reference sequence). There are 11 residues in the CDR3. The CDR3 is CSAKKEDTQYF. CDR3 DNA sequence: TGCAGTGCGAAGAAGGAAGATACGCAGTATTTT.

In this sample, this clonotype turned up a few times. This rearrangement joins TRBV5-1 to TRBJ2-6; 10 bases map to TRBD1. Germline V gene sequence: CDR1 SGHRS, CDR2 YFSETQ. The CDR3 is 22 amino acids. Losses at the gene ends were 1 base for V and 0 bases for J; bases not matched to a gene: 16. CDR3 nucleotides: TGCGCCAGCAGCTTGTCCGACAGGGGGCCGATAACCTCCATCTCTGGGGCCAACGTCCTGACTTTC. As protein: CASSLSDRGPITSISGANVLTF.

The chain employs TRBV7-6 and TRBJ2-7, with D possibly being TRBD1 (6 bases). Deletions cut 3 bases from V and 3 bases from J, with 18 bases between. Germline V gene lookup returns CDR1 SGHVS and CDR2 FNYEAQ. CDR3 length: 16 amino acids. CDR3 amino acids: CASSLGTGRIFYEQYF. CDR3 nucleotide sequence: TGTGCCAGCAGCTTGGGCACAGGGCGAATATTCTACGAGCAGTACTTC.

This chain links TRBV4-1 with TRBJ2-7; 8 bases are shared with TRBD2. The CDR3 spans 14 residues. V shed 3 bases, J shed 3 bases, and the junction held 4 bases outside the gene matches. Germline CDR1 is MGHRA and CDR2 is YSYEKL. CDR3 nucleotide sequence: TGCGCCAGCAGCCATCTCGGGGGGGACTACGAGCAGTACTTC. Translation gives CASSHLGGDYEQYF.

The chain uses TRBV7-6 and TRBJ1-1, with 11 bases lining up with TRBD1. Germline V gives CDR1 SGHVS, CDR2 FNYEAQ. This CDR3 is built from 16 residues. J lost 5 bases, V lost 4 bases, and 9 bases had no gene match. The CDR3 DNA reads TGTGCCAGCAGCTACCGCCGGGACAGGGGGGGAACTGAAGCTTTCTTT. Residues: CASSYRRDRGGTEAFF.

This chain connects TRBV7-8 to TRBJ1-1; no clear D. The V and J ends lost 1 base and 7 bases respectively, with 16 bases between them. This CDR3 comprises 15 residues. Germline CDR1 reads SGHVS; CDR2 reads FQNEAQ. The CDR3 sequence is CASSLDMYGLVEAFF. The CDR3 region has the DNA TGTGCCAGCAGCTTAGATATGTACGGGTTGGTTGAAGCTTTCTTT.

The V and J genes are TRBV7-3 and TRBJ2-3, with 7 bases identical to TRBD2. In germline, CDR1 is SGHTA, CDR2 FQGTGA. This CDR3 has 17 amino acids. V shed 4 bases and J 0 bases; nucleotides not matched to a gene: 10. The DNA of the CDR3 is TGTGCCAGCAGCTATTCTATACTAGCGCCGAGCACAGATACGCAGTATTTT. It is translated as CASSYSILAPSTDTQYF.

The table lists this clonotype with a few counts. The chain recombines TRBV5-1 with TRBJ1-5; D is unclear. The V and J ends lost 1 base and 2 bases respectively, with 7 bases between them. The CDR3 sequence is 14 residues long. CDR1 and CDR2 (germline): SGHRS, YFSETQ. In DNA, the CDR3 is TGCGCCAGCAGCTTGACGCCAGGCAATCAGCCCCAGCATTTT. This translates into CASSLTPGNQPQHF.

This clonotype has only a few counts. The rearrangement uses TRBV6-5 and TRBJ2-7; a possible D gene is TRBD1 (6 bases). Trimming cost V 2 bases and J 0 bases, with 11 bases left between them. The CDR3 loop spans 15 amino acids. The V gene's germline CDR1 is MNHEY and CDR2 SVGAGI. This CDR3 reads CASSYLQGLSYEQYF. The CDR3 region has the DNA TGTGCCAGCAGTTACCTACAGGGTCTCTCCTACGAGCAGTACTTC.

DNA for the CDR3: TGTGCCAGCTCCCGGGGCCTACTGGGACTAGCGGGAGACGAGCAGTACTTC. Protein product: CASSRGLLGLAGDEQYF. The chain combines TRBV18 with TRBJ2-7; 14 positions agree with TRBD2. J gave up 5 bases and V 6 bases, and 12 bases lay outside the gene matches. The CDR3 covers 17 residues. The germline V gene has CDR1 KGHSH and CDR2 LQKENI.

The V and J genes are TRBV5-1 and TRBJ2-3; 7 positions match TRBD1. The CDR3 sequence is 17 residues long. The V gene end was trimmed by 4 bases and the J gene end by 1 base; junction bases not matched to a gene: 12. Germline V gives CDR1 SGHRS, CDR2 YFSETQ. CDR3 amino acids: CASSTGLTGSGTDTQYF. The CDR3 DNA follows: TGCGCCAGCAGCACGGGTTTGACAGGGAGCGGCACAGATACGCAGTATTTT.

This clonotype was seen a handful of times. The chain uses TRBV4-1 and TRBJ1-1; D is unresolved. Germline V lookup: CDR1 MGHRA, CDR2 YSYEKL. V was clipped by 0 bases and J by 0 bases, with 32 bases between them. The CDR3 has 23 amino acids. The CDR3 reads CASSQDVPLRLLGSRLMNTEAFF. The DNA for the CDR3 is TGCGCCAGCAGCCAAGATGTCCCCCTCAGGCTCCTAGGTTCCCGTCTTATGAACACTGAAGCTTTCTTT.

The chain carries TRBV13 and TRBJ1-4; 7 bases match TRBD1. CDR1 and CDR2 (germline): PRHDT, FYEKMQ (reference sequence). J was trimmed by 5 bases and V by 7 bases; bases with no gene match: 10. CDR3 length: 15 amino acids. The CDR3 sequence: CASNSGRGTNEKLFF. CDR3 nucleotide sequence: TGTGCCAGCAACTCCGGCAGGGGGACGAATGAAAAACTGTTTTTT. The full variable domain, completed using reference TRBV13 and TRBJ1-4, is AAGVIQSPRHLIKEKRETATLKCYPIPRHDTVYWYQQGPGQDPQFLISFYEKMQSDKGSIPDRFSAQQFSDYHSELNMSSLELGDSALYFCASNSGRGTNEKLFFGSGTQLSVL.

The CDR3 DNA is TGTGCCAGCAGCCTCACCCACGGGAAGCCCAATGAGCAGTTCTTC. Protein product: CASSLTHGKPNEQFF. The gene calls are TRBV14 and TRBJ2-1; maybe TRBD2 (5 bases). Germline values: CDR1 SGHDN, CDR2 FVKESK. The CDR3 covers 15 residues. Between the trimmed V and J ends, which lost 4 bases and 6 bases, there was a span of 16 bases. The full variable domain, rest sourced from reference TRBV14 and TRBJ2-1, is EAGVTQFPSHSVIEKGQTVTLRCDPISGHDNLYWYRRVMGKEIKFLLHFVKESKQDESGMPNNRFLAERTGGTYSTLKVQPAELEDSGVYFCASSLTHGKPNEQFFGPGTRLTVL.

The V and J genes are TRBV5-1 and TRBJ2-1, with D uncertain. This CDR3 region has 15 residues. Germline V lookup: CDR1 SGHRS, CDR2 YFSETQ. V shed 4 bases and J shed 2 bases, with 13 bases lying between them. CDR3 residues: CASSVQLGAYNEQFF. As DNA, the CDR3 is TGCGCCAGCAGCGTTCAGCTTGGGGCCTACAATGAGCAGTTCTTC.